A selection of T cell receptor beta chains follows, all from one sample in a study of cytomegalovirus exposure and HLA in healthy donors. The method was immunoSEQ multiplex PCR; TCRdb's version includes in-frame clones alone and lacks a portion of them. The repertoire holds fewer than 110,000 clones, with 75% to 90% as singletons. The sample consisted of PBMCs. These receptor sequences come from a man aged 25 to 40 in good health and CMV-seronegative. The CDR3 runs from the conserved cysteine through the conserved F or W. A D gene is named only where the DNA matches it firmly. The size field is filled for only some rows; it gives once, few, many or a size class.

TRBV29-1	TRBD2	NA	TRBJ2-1	TGCAGCGCTCGACTAGCGGGAGACTATGAGCAGTTCTTC	CSARLAGDYEQFF
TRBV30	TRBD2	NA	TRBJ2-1	TGTGCCTGTAAATCCCTAGCGGGGGGGCCTAATGAGCAGTTCTTC	CACKSLAGGPNEQFF
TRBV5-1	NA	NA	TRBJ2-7	TGCGCCAGCAGGTCGGCCCCAGGTGGAACCTACGAGCAGTACTTC	CASRSAPGGTYEQYF
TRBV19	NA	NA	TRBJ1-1	TGTGCCAGTAGTACCCCAGGGGTTGTGGAAGCTTTCTTT	CASSTPGVVEAFF
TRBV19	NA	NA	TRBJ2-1	TGTGCCAGTAGTATTGGCGGCAATGAGCAGTTCTTC	CASSIGGNEQFF
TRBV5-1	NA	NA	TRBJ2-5	TGCGCCAGCAGCATGACAGGACAAGAGACCCAGTACTTC	CASSMTGQETQYF
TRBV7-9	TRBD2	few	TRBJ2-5	TGTGCCAGCAGCTTAGTTCCGGGAGGCCAAGAGACCCAGTACTTC	CASSLVPGGQETQYF
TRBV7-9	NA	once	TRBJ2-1	TGTGCCAGCAGTTACTCCTACAATGAGCAGTTCTTC	CASSYSYNEQFF
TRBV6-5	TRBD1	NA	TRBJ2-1	TGTGCCAGCAGTTCCATGGGGACAGGGGGCAATGAGCAGTTCTTC	CASSSMGTGGNEQFF
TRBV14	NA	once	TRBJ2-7	TGTGCCAGCAGCCCGACGAGGACCTACGAGCAGTACTTC	CASSPTRTYEQYF
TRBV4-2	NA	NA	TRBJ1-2	TGTGCCAGCAGCCAAGCCTCAGATGGAGCCTATGGCTACACCTTC	CASSQASDGAYGYTF
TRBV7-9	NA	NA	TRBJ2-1	TGTGCCAGCAGCCAAGGGGGGGAGTGGAAAACTTACAATGAGCAGTTCTTC	CASSQGGEWKTYNEQFF
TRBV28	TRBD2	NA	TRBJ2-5	TGTGCCAGCAGTTTCACTAGCGCTGAGGAGACCCAGTACTTC	CASSFTSAEETQYF
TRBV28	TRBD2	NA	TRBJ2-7	TGTGCCAGCAGTTTCCCGTTGCTAGCGGGAGTATACGAGCAGTACTTC	CASSFPLLAGVYEQYF
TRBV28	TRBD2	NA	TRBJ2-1	TGTGCCAGCAGCCCCGGAGGAGCGGGAGGGGGGAATGAGCAGTTCTTC	CASSPGGAGGGNEQFF
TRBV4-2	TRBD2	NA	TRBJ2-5	TGTGCCAGCAGCCAAGATCGCGGGGGGGCCCTGGAGACCCAGTACTTC	CASSQDRGGALETQYF
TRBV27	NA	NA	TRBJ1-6	TGTGCCAGCAGGGGCCGGACAGAACCCAATTCACCCCTCCACTTT	CASRGRTEPNSPLHF
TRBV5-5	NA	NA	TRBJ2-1	TGTGCCAGCAGCTTCGGCGCAGGTTGGCAGTTCTTC	CASSFGAGWQFF
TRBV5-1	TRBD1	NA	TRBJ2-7	TGCGCCAGCAGCCCTTACGACAGGGGCTACGAGCAGTACTTC	CASSPYDRGYEQYF
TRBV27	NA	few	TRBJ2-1	TGTGCCAGCAGTTTATCCTCCCTAGCGACAAATGAGCAGTTCTTC	CASSLSSLATNEQFF
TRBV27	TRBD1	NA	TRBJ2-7	TGTGCCAGCAGTCTAGGGACAGGGCCCTACGAGCAGTACTTC	CASSLGTGPYEQYF
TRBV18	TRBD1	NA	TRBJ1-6	TGTGCCAGCTCCCCCGGACAGGGTGGCTCACCCCTCCACTTT	CASSPGQGGSPLHF
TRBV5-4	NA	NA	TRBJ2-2	TGTGCCAGCAGCATCCGTGGGATAGGTCGGGGCGGGGAGCTGTTTTTT	CASSIRGIGRGGELFF
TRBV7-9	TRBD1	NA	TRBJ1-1	TGTGCCAGCAGCTTAGGGGGGACAGGGGGCACTGAAGCTTTCTTT	CASSLGGTGGTEAFF
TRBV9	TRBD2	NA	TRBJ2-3	TGTGCCAGCAGCTTCGGGACTAGCCCAGGGAATACGCAGTATTTT	CASSFGTSPGNTQYF
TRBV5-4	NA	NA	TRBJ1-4	TGTGCCAGCAGGGGAGCAACTAATGAAAAACTGTTTTTT	CASRGATNEKLFF
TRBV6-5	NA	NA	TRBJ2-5	TGTGCCAGCAGTACAGAAGAGACCCAGTACTTC	CASSTEETQYF
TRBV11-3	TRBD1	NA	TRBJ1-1	TGTGCCAGCAGCCACAGGGGCAACACTGAAGCTTTCTTT	CASSHRGNTEAFF
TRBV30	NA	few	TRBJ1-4	TGTGCCTGGAGTGTACAGCAAACAGAAAAACTGTTTTTT	CAWSVQQTEKLFF
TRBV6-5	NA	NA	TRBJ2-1	TGTGCCAGCAGTTCCTCTTCTAGTCTCAATGAGCAGTTCTTC	CASSSSSSLNEQFF
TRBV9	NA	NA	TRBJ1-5	TGTGCCAGCAGCGTATCAGGTTCGCAGCCCCAGCATTTT	CASSVSGSQPQHF
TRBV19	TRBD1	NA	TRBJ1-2	TGTGCCAGTCAGGACAGGGGGCGCAGATGGAATGGCTACACCTTC	CASQDRGRRWNGYTF
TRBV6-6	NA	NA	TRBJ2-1	TGTGCCAGCAGTTACCTTTTTGACAATGAGCAGTTCTTC	CASSYLFDNEQFF
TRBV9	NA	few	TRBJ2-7	TGTGCCAGCAGCCCCGCGGGTCTCTCCTACGAGCAGTACTTC	CASSPAGLSYEQYF
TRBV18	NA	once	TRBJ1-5	TGTGCCAGCTCACAACAGGGTTTTAATCAGCCCCAGCATTTT	CASSQQGFNQPQHF
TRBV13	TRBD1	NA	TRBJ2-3	TGTGCCAGCAGCTCGGGACAGGGACCGGATACGCAGTATTTT	CASSSGQGPDTQYF
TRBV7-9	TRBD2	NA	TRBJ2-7	TGTGCCAGCAGCTTAGTCCTTAGCGGGAGGGTCGAGCAGTACTTC	CASSLVLSGRVEQYF
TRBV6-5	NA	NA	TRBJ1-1	TGTGCCAGCAGCCGGGGGGCCTTCGGTGAAGCTTTCTTT	CASSRGAFGEAFF
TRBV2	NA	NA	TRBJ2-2	TGTGCCAGCAGTTCACAGGATAACACCGGGGAGCTGTTTTTT	CASSSQDNTGELFF
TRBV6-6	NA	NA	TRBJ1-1	TGTGCCAGCAGATCCCTAGGTGGGAACACTGAAGCTTTCTTT	CASRSLGGNTEAFF
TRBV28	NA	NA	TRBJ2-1	TGTGCCAGCAGTTTGCAGAGGGGGGGGCAGTTCTTC	CASSLQRGGQFF
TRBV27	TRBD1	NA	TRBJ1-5	TGTGCCAGCAGAGGACAGGGGGCCTATCAGCCCCAGCATTTT	CASRGQGAYQPQHF
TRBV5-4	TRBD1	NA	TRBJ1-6	TGTGCCAGCAGCTCCAAGGACAGGGTCGGCTCACCCCTCCACTTT	CASSSKDRVGSPLHF
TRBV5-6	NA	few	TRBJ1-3	TGTGCCAGCAGCTTACTGCGAACCGCCGTCGGAAACACCATATATTTT	CASSLLRTAVGNTIYF
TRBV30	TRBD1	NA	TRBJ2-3	TGTGCCTGGGGGGACAGGGGAACCACAGATACGCAGTATTTT	CAWGDRGTTDTQYF
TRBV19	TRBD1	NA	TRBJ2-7	TGTGCCAGTAGTACCCTATACGGGACAGGGAGCTACGAGCAGTACTTC	CASSTLYGTGSYEQYF
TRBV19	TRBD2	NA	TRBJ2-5	TGTGCCAGTAGCATACTAGCGGGAGTATCGGAGACCCAGTACTTC	CASSILAGVSETQYF
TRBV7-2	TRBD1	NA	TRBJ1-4	TGTGCCAGCAGCCCCGGGACAGGCTTTACAGCTAATGAAAAACTGTTTTTT	CASSPGTGFTANEKLFF
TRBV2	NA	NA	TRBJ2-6	TGTGCCAGCAGTGGGTCGGGGGCTGGGGCCAACGTCCTGACTTTC	CASSGSGAGANVLTF
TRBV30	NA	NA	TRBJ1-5	TGTGCCTGGAGTGTACAGTCGGATCAGCCCCAGCATTTT	CAWSVQSDQPQHF
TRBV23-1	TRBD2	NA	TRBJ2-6	TGCGCCAGCGAACGGGGGGGCTCTGGGGCCAACGTCCTGACTTTC	CASERGGSGANVLTF
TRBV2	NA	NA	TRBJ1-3	TGTGCCAGCATTGATGGACATGCTCTGGAGAGAACCCTATATTTT	CASIDGHALERTLYF
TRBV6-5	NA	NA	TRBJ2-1	TGTGCCAGCAGCCCGACCCGGGGATACAATGAGCAGTTCTTC	CASSPTRGYNEQFF
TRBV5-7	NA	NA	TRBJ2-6	TGTGCCAGCAGCTCTCCTGGGGCCAACGTCCTGACTTTC	CASSSPGANVLTF
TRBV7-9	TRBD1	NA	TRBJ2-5	TGTGCCAGCAGCTCTTCAAGGACAGGGATTCTGGAGACCCAGTACTTC	CASSSSRTGILETQYF
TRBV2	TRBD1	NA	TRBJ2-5	TGTGCCAGCAGTCAGGGACAGGGGTGGGAGACCCAGTACTTC	CASSQGQGWETQYF
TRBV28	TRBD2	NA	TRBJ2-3	TGTGCCAGCAGACCACCCGGGGGGGCAGGAGATACGCAGTATTTT	CASRPPGGAGDTQYF
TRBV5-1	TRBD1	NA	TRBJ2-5	TGCGCCAGCAGCCCTCAGGGGGCTGAGGGAGAGACCCAGTACTTC	CASSPQGAEGETQYF
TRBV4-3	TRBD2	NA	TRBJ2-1	TGCGCCAGCAGCCAAGATGAGGCGGGAGAAGGGGTCAATGAGCAGTTCTTC	CASSQDEAGEGVNEQFF